This T cell receptor beta chain is drawn from a study of T cells in Graves' hyperthyroidism and ophthalmopathy (dated 2019 in TCRdb). General notes on the study: Peripheral blood samples were taken at the time of initial diagnosis, prior to any treatment. TCR V-J signatures able to tell the groups apart were searched for in a discovery cohort of 90 to 100 patients, of whom over 40 had Graves' ophthalmopathy and 55 to 60 had stable Graves' hyperthyroidism. The paper reports TCR Vbeta CDR3 sequencing of about 140 peripheral blood samples: approximately 41 ophthalmopathy, some 80 hyperthyroidism and roughly 17 progressor patients. Prospective prediction of ophthalmopathy was tested in an independent validation cohort consisting of fewer than 20 hyperthyroidism patients and about 17 patients who later progressed to ophthalmopathy. For training and testing, the 110 or so patients in the discovery cohort were randomly divided in a 7:3 ratio. In addition, the study compared T-cell repertoires in thyroid tissue and in blood from about 6 Graves' hyperthyroidism patients. After blood sampling, hyperthyroidism patients were treated with methimazole at a starting dose of 30 mg daily, and ophthalmopathy patients were treated with high-dose intravenous methylprednisolone. The paper's findings and limits, for the study overall: In validation, the model predicted progression to ophthalmopathy with approximately 71% sensitivity and approximately 78% specificity, a median of 6.5 months before onset. Most expanded thyroid clonotypes (frequency above 0.001) were also found in blood, which suggests that blood repertoires may mirror thyroid immune responses. Sample size was not statistically predetermined, and blinding of investigators to group allocation was not performed. Ophthalmopathy was separated from stable hyperthyroidism by a 13 V-J signature model, with about 88% sensitivity and 81% to 82% specificity obtained in cross-validation and 80%/75% obtained in testing.

A patient counted as having stable Graves' hyperthyroidism if no progression to ophthalmopathy occurred over 18 months of follow-up. The hyperthyroidism patients were between 18 and 65 years old and newly diagnosed, with a disease duration of less than 2 months. Patients with uncontrolled infections, other autoimmune diseases, pregnancy or lactation were excluded. Diagnoses relied on clinical symptoms, serum thyroxine and TRAb, thyroid ultrasound and orbital computed tomography. Ficoll-Paque density gradient centrifugation was used to isolate PBMCs from approximately 11 ml of fresh peripheral blood. Total RNA was extracted using Trizol reagent, and RNA quality was assessed on an Agilent 2100 Bioanalyzer. This clonotype was picked up many times. What this receptor recognizes is not known. Per-base qualities were not stored, and no clone one base away is much larger. The TCR beta CDR3 regions were amplified from the RNA transcripts. The TCR CDR3 was subjected to a first round of RT-PCR using the HTBI primer set and the Qiagen OneStep RT-PCR kit. Libraries were constructed in a second round of multiplex PCR, after which size selection and purification were carried out. Paired-end sequencing of the libraries was performed with 100 bp reads on an Illumina HiSeq2000. In the original analysis: SOAPnuke was used to process the raw data, removing reads that contained adapters or uncalled bases, had a mean Phred below 15, or lacked an exact match to the constant primer or identifier. High-quality paired reads were merged with COPE v1.2.5, and unique nucleotide sequences were defined as clonotypes. MiTCR v1.1 was used to align the clonotypes against IMGT TRBV, TRBD and TRBJ reference segments. Only V-J combinations with frequency above 0.0001, covering about 99% of repertoires, were analysed. The TCS score was defined as the ratio of F50 (clonal expansion) to E x V (chaos), calculated using BLOSUM62-based TCRdist between CDR3 peptides within each V-J. Welch's t-statistics and random forest reduced some 510 V-J features to some 14, which were used in a naive Bayes classifier (R e1071). TCRdb reprocessed the public reads (quality trimming at Q25 with fastp, clone calling with MiXCR) and kept in-frame beta chains. Rows matching on CDR3 protein sequence are summarized as one entry with the most common DNA and genes. The V and J calls and clone size are TCRdb's, not the authors'. The sample table records approximately 400,000 distinct CDR3 sequences; about 15% of these occur just once. The ten top clones hold around 7.3% of the sample.

Relative to germline, V is 0 bases shorter and J is 3 bases shorter, with 9 bases between their ends. From its cysteine to its phenylalanine, the CDR3 spans 15 amino acids. Only the CDR3 portion is preserved as DNA: 45 bases, with reading frame beginning at the first base. The sample comprised blood. The chain employs TRBV12-3 or TRBV12-4 and TRBJ2-4, with an unclear D gene assignment. The TCR comes from a woman aged 18-29 years with Graves' hyperthyroidism. The bases are TGTGCCAGCAGTTTAGCTCTGGTCGGCAAAAACATTCAGTACTTC. Translation gives CASSLALVGKNIQYF.